These 27 T cell receptor beta chains share one sample of origin, sequenced in a study of regulatory T cells in long-lasting Graves disease. Combining iRepertoire HTBI primers with Arm-PCR of CDR3 regions, the authors built TCR beta libraries. From the multiplex PCR reads, TCRdb called clonotypes with MiXCR, one entry per CDR3 protein. Among around 250,000 distinct CDR3 sequences, 15% to 20% were seen once, and the ten largest hold 14%. Time point in this sample: newly diagnosed GD, antithyroid drugs for less than 3 months. The TCR library was made from RNA extracted from PBMCs. This sample was also put to use in a study of T cells in Graves' hyperthyroidism and ophthalmopathy.

Sequenced material: peripheral blood mononuclear cells (PBMCs), taken at new diagnosis, from a patient treated with antithyroid drugs. The receptors come from a woman aged 25 to 45 with Graves disease.

V gene TRBV7-2 combines with J gene TRBJ1-2; 8 bases align to TRBD1. J lost 4 bases, V lost 4 bases, and 8 bases had no gene match. The CDR3 is 15 residues long. Germline V gene sequence: CDR1 SGHTA, CDR2 FQGNSA. The CDR3 loop reads CASSWGAGGPYGYTF. The CDR3 DNA is TGTGCCAGCAGCTGGGGGGCAGGGGGCCCCTATGGCTACACCTTC.

In DNA, the CDR3 is TGCGCCAGCAGCTTGTCTAGCGGGGTCCTCAATGAGCAGTTCTTC. Residues: CASSLSSGVLNEQFF. This chain uses TRBV5-1 with TRBJ2-1, with 9 bases aligning to TRBD2. The CDR3 has 15 amino acids. The germline CDR1 and CDR2 sequences are SGHRS and YFSETQ. V was clipped by 1 base and J by 6 bases; unmatched bases: 5.

Ten or more counts support this clonotype. This chain links TRBV6-1 with TRBJ2-2; no definite D call. Trimming removed 7 bases from V and 6 bases from J, with 9 bases in between. Germline V gives CDR1 MNHNS, CDR2 SASEGT. This CDR3 has 12 residues. The CDR3: CASKATAGELFF. The CDR3 DNA is TGTGCCAGCAAGGCCACCGCCGGGGAGCTGTTTTTT.

This clonotype has at least ten counts. The rearrangement joins TRBV13 to TRBJ2-7; 7 bases line up with TRBD1. Germline V gene lookup returns CDR1 PRHDT and CDR2 FYEKMQ (reference sequence). The CDR3 is made up of 15 amino acids. The J segment lost 3 bases and the V segment lost 5 bases, leaving 10 bases of the junction unmatched. The CDR3 region is CASSNRDSAFYEQYF. CDR3 nucleotide sequence: TGTGCCAGCAGCAACCGGGACAGCGCCTTCTACGAGCAGTACTTC.

This clonotype came up many times. This chain uses TRBV2 with TRBJ1-2; the D is unclear. Trimming removed 8 bases at V and 3 bases at J, with 10 bases between. This CDR3 contains 12 residues. Per the germline V gene, CDR1 is SNHLY and CDR2 is FYNNEI. The CDR3 DNA sequence: TGTGCCAGCTTACCCCCGGACTATGGCTACACCTTC. Protein sequence: CASLPPDYGYTF.

This clonotype was picked up many times. V is TRBV12-3 or TRBV12-4 and J is TRBJ1-5; weak D call: TRBD1 (6 bases). V was clipped by 6 bases and J by 4 bases, with 13 bases between them. The CDR3 sequence is 14 residues long. The CDR3 protein is CASRETGMNQPQHF. The CDR3 nucleotides read TGTGCCAGCAGGGAAACAGGGATGAATCAGCCCCAGCATTTT.

This clonotype was seen at least ten times. The V call is TRBV7-2, the J call TRBJ2-1; 9 positions agree with TRBD2. V gave up 2 bases and J gave up 4 bases; unmatched junction bases: 6. This CDR3 comprises 16 residues. Per the germline V gene, CDR1 is SGHTA and CDR2 is FQGNSA. CDR3: CASSLFGGGAYNEQFF. The CDR3, as DNA: TGTGCCAGCAGCTTATTCGGCGGGGGGGCTTACAATGAGCAGTTCTTC.

Remarks on this clonotype: A much larger clone lies a single base off, so this may be a read error. This chain uses TRBV7-8 with TRBJ1-1; 7 bases agree with TRBD1. Looked up from germline, CDR1 is SGHVS and CDR2 is FQNEAQ. This CDR3 spans 13 amino acids. The CDR3 spells CASSLQGNTEASF. Here the CDR3 DNA reads TGTGCCAGCAGTCTACAGGGGAACACTGAAGCTTCCTTT.

In this sample, this clonotype turned up many times. The rearrangement joins TRBV27 to TRBJ1-5, with D possibly TRBD1 on 5 matching bases. Germline values: CDR1 MNHEY, CDR2 SMNVEV (reference sequence). V lost 3 bases to trimming and J lost 0 bases, with 9 bases between them. The CDR3 has 15 amino acids. The CDR3 DNA reads as TGTGCCAGCAGTTTGGACAAGACTAGCAATCAGCCCCAGCATTTT. It codes for CASSLDKTSNQPQHF.

The rearrangement joins TRBV2 to TRBJ2-2, with 12 bases aligning to TRBD2. The germline V gene encodes CDR1 SNHLY and CDR2 FYNNEI. V lost 2 bases, J lost 7 bases, and 8 bases stayed unmatched. This CDR3 is built from 17 residues. The CDR3 DNA follows: TGTGCCAGCAGTGAACGGCCTAGCGGGGGGGCCTTCGGGGAGCTGTTTTTT. Its translation: CASSERPSGGAFGELFF.

This clonotype was seen ten or more times. The rearrangement uses TRBV4-2 and TRBJ1-5; D is perhaps TRBD1 (5 bases). V was clipped by 0 bases and J by 7 bases, with 13 bases between them. CDR1 and CDR2 (germline): LGHNA, YNFKEQ. This CDR3 has 15 residues. CDR3 sequence (DNA): TGTGCCAGCAGCCAAGATGAGGGGCGCGGGCAGCCCCAGCATTTT. Residues: CASSQDEGRGQPQHF.

Comment on this clonotype: Compared with germline, one end of the junction differs, possibly owing to a read error. The chain uses TRBV7-3 and TRBJ1-5; the match to TRBD1 covers 9 bases. The CDR3 totals 17 residues. From germline, CDR1 is SGHTA and CDR2 FQGTGA. CDR3 bases: TGCGCCAGCAGCCACAGTACAGGGGGCCAACGTGATCAGCCCCAGCATTTT. This codes for CASSHSTGGQRDQPQHF.

This clonotype was seen ten or more times. V usage is TRBV29-1 and J usage is TRBJ2-1; TRBD2 might be the D (6 bases). Germline lookup yields CDR1 SQVTM and CDR2 ANQGSEA. The CDR3 covers 14 residues. The DNA of the CDR3 is TGCGCTGGGACTTTTCGCTTCTCCTACAATGAGCAGTTCTTC. It codes for CAGTFRFSYNEQFF.

This clonotype came up many times. The rearrangement links TRBV2 to TRBJ2-2, with D possibly being TRBD2 (7 bases). V was cut by 6 bases and J by 6 bases, with 11 bases left in between. This CDR3 has 13 amino acids. Germline assignment: CDR1 SNHLY and CDR2 FYNNEI. The CDR3 nucleotides are TGTGCCAGCAGGGGGGGGCCCTCCGGGGAGCTGTTTTTT. The encoded protein is CASRGGPSGELFF.

This clonotype has ten or more counts. The chain is built from TRBV2 and TRBJ2-7; the D is unclear. The germline V and J ends were trimmed by 4 bases and 9 bases, with 10 bases remaining between them. The CDR3 has 11 residues. Germline assignment: CDR1 SNHLY and CDR2 FYNNEI. The CDR3 DNA reads as TGTGCCAGCAGTGTCCATAGTAGGCAGTACTTC. Its protein is CASSVHSRQYF.

This clonotype was observed many times. The CDR3, as DNA: TGTGCCAGCAGCTCGGGGGGGTACAATCAGCCCCAGCATTTT. Translation: CASSSGGYNQPQHF. The V call is TRBV7-2, the J call TRBJ1-5, with a possible D match to TRBD1 (5 bases). The CDR3 covers 14 residues. The germline V gene has CDR1 SGHTA and CDR2 FQGNSA. Trimming took off 4 bases at V and 3 bases at J, with 10 bases between the two ends. Full variable domain (rest looked up from reference TRBV7-2 and TRBJ1-5): GAGVSQSPSNKVTEKGKDVELRCDPISGHTALYWYRQSLGQGLEFLIYFQGNSAPDKSGLPSDRFSAERTGGSVSTLTIQRTQQEDSAVYLCASSSGGYNQPQHFGDGTRLSIL.

The chain joins TRBV6-1 to TRBJ1-3; a possible D gene is TRBD1 (5 bases). Trimming shortened V by 3 bases and J by 3 bases, and 12 bases separated the two germline ends. There are 15 residues in the CDR3. The germline V gene encodes CDR1 MNHNS and CDR2 SASEGT. The CDR3 DNA reads TGTGCCAGCAGTGACAGGGAACCTTTTGGAAACACCATATATTTT. This sequence encodes CASSDREPFGNTIYF.

This clonotype was picked up many times. The chain uses TRBV5-1 and TRBJ2-3; unclear D gene. From germline, CDR1 is SGHRS and CDR2 YFSETQ. V was trimmed by 4 bases and J by 0 bases, leaving 9 bases between them. CDR3 length: 14 amino acids. The CDR3 DNA follows: TGCGCCAGCAGCGCGGTATCCAGCACAGATACGCAGTATTTT. Protein product: CASSAVSSTDTQYF.

This clonotype occurred many times. This chain connects TRBV13 to TRBJ2-7; a weak D match, TRBD2 (5 bases). There are 13 residues in the CDR3. Trimming cost V 1 base and J 6 bases, with 10 bases left between them. The germline CDR1 and CDR2 sequences are PRHDT and FYEKMQ (reference sequence). The CDR3: CASSLVAGLEQYF. CDR3 sequence (DNA): TGTGCCAGCAGCTTAGTGGCCGGACTCGAGCAGTACTTC.

This clonotype was seen repeatedly, ten times or more. V usage is TRBV7-6 and J usage is TRBJ1-2; unclear D gene. Germline CDR1 reads SGHVS; CDR2 reads FNYEAQ. Trimming removed 1 base at V and 4 bases at J, with 13 bases between. The CDR3 has 15 residues. CDR3 region: CASSLESDSLYGYTF. CDR3 bases: TGTGCCAGCAGCTTAGAGTCGGATTCCCTCTATGGCTACACCTTC.

This clonotype was detected ten times or more. The chain employs TRBV15 and TRBJ1-2, with 7 bases fitting TRBD1. Unmatched junction bases numbered 7, after V lost 1 base and J lost 8 bases. The length of the CDR3 is 14 residues. Looked up from germline, CDR1 is LNHNV and CDR2 is YYDKDF (reference sequence). As DNA, the CDR3 is TGTGCCACCAGCAGAGGGCAGGGGGAAAAGGGCTACACCTTC. It translates to CATSRGQGEKGYTF.

As regards this clonotype: A read error may be the cause here, since a much bigger clone is one base away. V usage is TRBV7-8 and J usage is TRBJ1-5; 7 nucleotides line up with TRBD1. Trimming removed 8 bases from V and 3 bases from J; junction bases left unmatched: 7. Per the germline V gene, CDR1 is SGHVS and CDR2 is FQNEAQ. There are 14 residues in the CDR3. The CDR3 is CASGSGQNNQPQHF. The CDR3, as DNA: TGTGCCAGCGGCTCGGGACAGAACAATCAGCCCCAGCATTTT.

Note on this clonotype: A much larger clone sits a single nucleotide away, making a read error possible. This CDR3 is missing its conserved last phenylalanine or tryptophan, likely due to a read error. The chain couples TRBV18 to TRBJ2-7; D gene unclear. CDR1 KGHSH and CDR2 LQKENI come from the germline V gene. The V end lost 6 bases, the J end lost 6 bases, and 18 bases lay between the germline ends. The CDR3 contains 14 residues. This CDR3 reads CASSYQSGSLEQYL. In nucleotides, the CDR3 is TGTGCCAGCTCGTACCAATCCGGGTCCCTCGAGCAGTACCTC.

This rearrangement joins TRBV6-6 to TRBJ2-3, with D possibly matching TRBD2 (6 bases). V lost 0 bases and J lost 2, with 12 bases in between. Germline V lookup: CDR1 MNHNY, CDR2 SVGAGI (reference sequence). CDR3 length: 16 amino acids. CDR3 DNA sequence: TGTGCCAGCAGTTACTCGCGGGACCCTTCCACAGATACGCAGTATTTT. Protein: CASSYSRDPSTDTQYF.

This clonotype was seen repeatedly, ten times or more. The chain uses TRBV5-5 and TRBJ1-1; 8 positions match TRBD1. The CDR3 is 14 residues long. The germline V gene has CDR1 SGHKS and CDR2 YYEKEE (reference sequence). With V trimmed by 4 bases and J by 6 bases, 8 bases remained unmatched. CDR3: CASSQLQGVSEAFF. CDR3 nucleotides: TGTGCCAGCAGCCAATTACAGGGGGTATCTGAAGCTTTCTTT.

This clonotype was counted many times. The V and J genes are TRBV6-2 or TRBV6-3 and TRBJ2-3, with D hard to call. The CDR3 is made up of 13 amino acids. The V end was cut by 4 bases, the J end by 5 bases, with 10 bases between. Germline-derived CDR1 and CDR2 are MNHEY and SVGEGT. In nucleotides, the CDR3 is TGTGCCAGCAGTTTAGGCTTCGGAGATACGCAGTATTTT. Protein: CASSLGFGDTQYF.

The chain couples TRBV6-1 to TRBJ2-5; a weak D match, TRBD2 (5 bases). Trimming removed 8 bases at V and 2 bases at J, with 15 bases between. CDR1 and CDR2 from the germline V gene are MNHNS and SASEGT. The CDR3 loop spans 14 amino acids. The CDR3 region is CASAEGRSQETQYF. The CDR3 DNA sequence: TGTGCCAGCGCCGAGGGCCGGTCGCAAGAGACCCAGTACTTC.